This TCR beta chain appears in the sequencing data of a study of blood T cell repertoires in COVID-19. Study-wide context: From the United States, Italy and Spain came samples of acute and convalescent COVID-19. The analysed material was cDNA or gDNA that came from T cells, B-cell-depleted T cells, or PBMCs.

Authors' data handling: Estimates of nucleated cell counts were drawn from the amplification of reference gene primers. Using immunoSEQ multiplex PCR, the repertoire was profiled, and TCRdb retains in-frame clones only, with some absent. V and J calls and clone size are copied from that table; D and trimming were computed from the DNA. Of over 150,000 clones detected, about 88% appear once; the ten largest clones hold over 15%. The CDR3 extends over 17 amino acids. From germline, CDR1 is SEHNR and CDR2 FQNEAQ (reference sequence). The ends lost 5 bases at V and 4 bases at J; junction bases unmatched: 12.

This chain connects TRBV7-9 to TRBJ1-2, with 11 bases matching TRBD1. This receptor was taken from a man aged 50 to 59 with COVID-19, enrolled during active disease. Sequencing input: peripheral blood. CDR3 sequence reads: CASSLGGTGGSSYGYTF. The CDR3 DNA reads TGTGCCAGCAGCCTGGGCGGGACAGGGGGTTCCTCCTATGGCTACACCTTC.